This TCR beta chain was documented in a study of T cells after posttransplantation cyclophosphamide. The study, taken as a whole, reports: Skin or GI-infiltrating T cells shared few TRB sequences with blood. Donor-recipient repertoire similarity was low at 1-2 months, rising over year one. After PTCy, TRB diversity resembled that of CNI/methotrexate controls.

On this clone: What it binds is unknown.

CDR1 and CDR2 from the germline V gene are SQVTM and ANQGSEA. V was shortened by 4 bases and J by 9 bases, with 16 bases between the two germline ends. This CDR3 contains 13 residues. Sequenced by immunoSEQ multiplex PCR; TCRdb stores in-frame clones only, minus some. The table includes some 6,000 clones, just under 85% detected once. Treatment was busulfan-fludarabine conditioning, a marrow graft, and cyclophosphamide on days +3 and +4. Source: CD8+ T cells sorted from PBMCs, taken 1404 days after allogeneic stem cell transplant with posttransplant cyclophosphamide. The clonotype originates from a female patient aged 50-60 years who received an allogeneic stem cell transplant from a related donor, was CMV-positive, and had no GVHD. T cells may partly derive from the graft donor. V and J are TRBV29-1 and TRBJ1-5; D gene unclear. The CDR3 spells CSVGSGEDGPQHF. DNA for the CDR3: TGCAGCGTTGGTTCCGGGGAGGATGGGCCCCAGCATTTT.